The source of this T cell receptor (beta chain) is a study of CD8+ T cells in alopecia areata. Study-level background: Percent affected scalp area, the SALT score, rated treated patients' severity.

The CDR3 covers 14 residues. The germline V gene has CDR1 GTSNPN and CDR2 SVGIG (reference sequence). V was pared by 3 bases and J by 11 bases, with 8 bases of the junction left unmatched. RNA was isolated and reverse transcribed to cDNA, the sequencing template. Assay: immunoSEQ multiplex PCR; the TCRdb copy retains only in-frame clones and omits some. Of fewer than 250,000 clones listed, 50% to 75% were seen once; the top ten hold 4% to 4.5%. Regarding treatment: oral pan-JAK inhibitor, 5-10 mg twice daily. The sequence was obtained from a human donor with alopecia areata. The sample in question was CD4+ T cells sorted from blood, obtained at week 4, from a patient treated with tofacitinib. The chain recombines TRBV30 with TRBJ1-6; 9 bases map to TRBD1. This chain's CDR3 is CAWRRTGGEPPLHF. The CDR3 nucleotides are TGTGCCTGGAGGCGCACAGGGGGCGAGCCACCCCTCCACTTT.